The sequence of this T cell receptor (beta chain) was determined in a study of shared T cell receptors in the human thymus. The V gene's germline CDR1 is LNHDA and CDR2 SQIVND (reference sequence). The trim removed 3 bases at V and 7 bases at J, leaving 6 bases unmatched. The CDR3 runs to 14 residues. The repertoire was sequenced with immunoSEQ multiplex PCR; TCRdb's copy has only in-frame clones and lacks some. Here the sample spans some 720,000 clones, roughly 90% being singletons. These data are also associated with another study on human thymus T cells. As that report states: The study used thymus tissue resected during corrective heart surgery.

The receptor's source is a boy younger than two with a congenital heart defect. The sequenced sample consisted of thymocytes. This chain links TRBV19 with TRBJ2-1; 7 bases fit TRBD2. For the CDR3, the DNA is TGTGCCAGTAGTATTAGAGGGAGGGAAAATGAGCAGTTCTTC. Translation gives CASSIRGRENEQFF.